This TCR beta chain comes out of a study of cytomegalovirus exposure and HLA in healthy donors (dated by TCRdb to the late 2010s). Concerning the study at large: According to an earlier analysis of a few hundred of the donors, about 179 million T cells yielded 90 million to 140 million unique TCR beta sequences and approximately 300 Gb of sequence data. An early release covering just under 650 HLA-typed donors comprised approximately 300 gigabases of sequencing data and roughly 86 million unique TCR sequences. Of the roughly 400 genotyped donors, approximately 80% fell in the genetic ancestry cluster associated with self-reported Caucasian donors. The study aimed to test whether signatures of past pathogen exposure could be identified by cataloging public T cell receptors. Using immunosequencing, the study profiled T cell repertoires from about 620 subjects and related those repertoires to cytomegalovirus serostatus. A separate validation cohort of approximately 130 different subjects was used in addition to the roughly 620-subject first cohort. The study combined high-throughput TCR immunosequencing, statistical association of individual TCRs with disease status, and machine learning to predict cytomegalovirus infection status. To study patterns of TCR occurrence, a later analysis re-analyzed previously published TCR beta repertoires from 666 donors and added high-resolution HLA genotyping. In the later analysis, no new phenotypic data were used to find candidate immune exposures; instead, reliance was placed on TCR beta sequences and their occurrence across donors. To decide whether each TCR beta V gene segment behaved as functional or pseudogenic, an earlier analysis of some 570 of the donors relied on high-throughput TCR beta sequencing. Donor age, sex, ethnicity and CMV serostatus were collected together with the repertoire data. A later genetic analysis used genome-wide SNP genotypes for about 55% of the 666 donors, treating that subset as a discovery cohort. Every discovery cohort repertoire had been produced on one sequencing platform. HLA typing included class I and class II loci at four-digit resolution. The number of donors typed differed by locus, with about 629-630 for A, B, C, DRB1 and DQB1, roughly 550 for DQA1, 600 to 610 for DPA1, and under 490 for DPB1. Roughly 5 DR-DQ haplotypes were handled as single units for association and clustering, since linkage in the cohort was strong. Across some 400 genotyped donors of the cohort, an average of 235,054 unique TCR beta nucleotide sequences per donor were sequenced, and about a sixth of those sequences were non-productive.

Preparation of the library involved the immunoSEQ multiplex PCR assay. For the multiplex PCR, a mixture combining 60 forward primers for TCR Vbeta segments and 13 reverse primers for TCR Jbeta segments was used. Amplification of the CDR3 region of rearranged TCR beta genes was performed with a multiplex PCR assay on genomic DNA. Amplified TCR beta libraries were sequenced as 87-base-pair reads on the Illumina HiSeq System. On the study's bioinformatics: In a later analysis, tens of millions of unique TCR beta chains were counted across the approximately 620 repertoires, and about 9.9 million of these chains were shared by at least two donors. Raw reads were error-corrected and collapsed into unique sequences by a nearest-neighbor algorithm in which closely related sequences were merged to remove PCR and sequencing errors. To assign V, D and J gene segments, CDR3 sequences were aligned to IMGT reference sequences. For a sequence to be retained, a match of at least six nucleotides to both a V gene segment and a J gene segment was required. Rearrangements were called productive when the CDR3 lacked stop codons and stayed in frame with V and J; all others were non-productive. CDR3 was defined according to IMGT convention as the region running from the second conserved V-encoded cysteine to the conserved J-encoded phenylalanine. In an earlier analysis of more than 550 of the donors, sequences lacking an unambiguous match to a single V gene segment were excluded. An earlier analysis of 450 to 650 of the donors called V segments functional above 56.7% productive rearrangements and segregating when the between-donor standard deviation exceeded 5%. A statistical classification framework was built to diagnose cytomegalovirus status from the catalog of TCR beta chain sequences. A later analysis assigned V and J genes by comparing TCR nucleotide sequences with IMGT/GENE-DB human TR gene sequences. A later analysis assigned CDR3 sequences and most-parsimonious VDJ recombination scenarios with the TCRdist pipeline. A later analysis defined each TCR beta chain by its CDR3 amino acid sequence plus V-gene family, and excluded reads lacking a unique V-gene family. In a later analysis, fewer than 650 highly shared, low-generation-probability nucleotide sequences were removed to address suspected cross-contamination and a sequencing artifact. In a later analysis, a clonal expansion index for each public chain was calculated from normalized within-repertoire ranks of inferred template counts. A later analysis computed generation probabilities with a VDJ recombination model fitted to out-of-frame rearrangements, and checked the results against IGoR. A later analysis scored TCR-TCR, TCR-HLA and TCR-CMV co-occurrence with hypergeometric tests, applying a repertoire-size bias correction to TCR pairs. To estimate false discovery rates, a later analysis permuted the HLA or CMV assignments 20 times. In a later analysis, co-occurring TCRs were grouped with DBSCAN, and TCRdist sequence similarity was added when clustering was performed within HLA-allele-positive subsets. For co-occurrence clustering, repertoires with fewer than 30,000 or more than 120,000 public chains were excluded, along with a handful of repertoires with anomalous nucleotide sharing. Imported from immuneACCESS, the table was reduced by TCRdb to in-frame sequences with V and J called. These copies leave out some clones; in studies compared against another copy, an unresolved V gene accounts for under half, and the cause of the remainder is not known. V and J calls and clone size are copied from that table; D and trimming were computed from the DNA. The sample records some 60,000 clones, about 69% of which are singletons. The leading ten clones occupy roughly 5.7% of the sample.

Clipping removes 2 bases from V and 5 bases from J, with 9 as the unmatched junction base count. CDR3 length: 16 amino acids, cysteine to phenylalanine. CDR3 DNA only is kept here, 48 bases in frame from base 1. The germline V gene sets CDR1 to LGHNT and CDR2 to FRNRAP. Beyond this particular receptor, the publication reports: V-gene and J-gene trimming of TCR beta chains was associated with a missense DCLRE1C variant in a later genetic analysis, and the association was replicated in an independent cohort. Most TCR sequences were seen in very few donors, while some public TCRs were found in many individuals. The sequencing pipeline was judged likely to have produced a cluster of highly shared sequence variants as a technical artifact. At a false discovery rate of 0.05, a later analysis linked 16,951 TCR beta sequences to specific HLA alleles. This cohort had only TCR beta chains sequenced, and the lack of alpha or paired-chain data limited which features could be detected. In an earlier analysis of more than 450 of the donors, most TCR beta V segments were observed in productive rearrangements about 87% or about 30% of the time, broadly matching IMGT annotations. Because counts were too low, roughly 17 rarely observed V segments, including chromosome 9 orphons, were left out of the earlier analysis of several hundred of the donors. In both the original and validation cohorts, the classifier was reported to diagnose cytomegalovirus status with high specificity and sensitivity. According to the authors, the approach could potentially be generalized to other disease states and immunological phenotypes. A total of roughly 160 TCR beta chains were listed by the study as associated with cytomegalovirus. In a later analysis, several top co-occurrence clusters were reported to appear linked to parvovirus B19, influenza, CMV and Epstein-Barr virus. The presence/absence analyses assumed that sequencing depth was roughly uniform across donors, and that assumption may not be true. Because HLA typing was unavailable for some donors at each locus, only the typed subset was used in association tests. A later analysis found that TCR association rates varied across HLA loci, with DRB1 alleles showing the most associated TCRs and HLA-C alleles the fewest. Compared with equally common non-associated chains, HLA-associated TCR beta chains in a later analysis were more clonally expanded and had lower generation probabilities. According to a later analysis, most CMV-associated TCR beta chains appeared to be HLA-restricted, and the HLA associations seemed to be driven largely by CMV exposure. Linkage disequilibrium might explain the correlated functional status among segregating V segments, but an unknown experimental factor could not be excluded. CMV serostatus was the only immune exposure information available for the cohort. A further reported finding was that TCR beta sequences accurately predicted the HLA-A and HLA-B alleles for most subjects in the first cohort. In a later genetic analysis, fewer N-insertions in productive TCRs were reported among donors in an Asian-associated ancestry cluster than the 666-donor mean. Assigning TCR associations to individual alleles was difficult when HLA alleles, especially DR and DQ, strongly co-occurred. A few of the identified cytomegalovirus-associated TCR beta chains were confirmed in vitro to be specific for cytomegalovirus antigens. Some IMGT-functional V segments, including TRBV6-2 and TRBV6-3, could not be distinguished by the 87-base-pair reads and were therefore excluded.

A remark on this clone: Its binding antigen is unknown. Within one base of it there is no much larger clone, and no base qualities were kept.

In total, roughly 670 healthy bone marrow donors made up the cohort. At the time of sampling, every cohort member was nominally healthy, though immune exposures that went unrecorded were likely present. The donor was CMV seronegative and was included in the group of a few hundred seronegative cohort members. Every donor gave a peripheral blood sample, and the peripheral blood mononuclear cells from that sample were used for TCR beta sequencing. The Qiagen DNeasy Blood Extraction Kit was used to extract genomic DNA from the blood cell samples. This clonotype was sampled from a woman in her thirties in good health and CMV-seronegative. The chain joins TRBV12-5 to TRBJ2-5; the central 9 bases match TRBD1. Sequencing was carried out using PBMCs. The CDR3 protein is CASGLFPGQGGETQYF. The sequenced DNA is TGTGCTAGTGGTTTGTTTCCGGGACAGGGCGGGGAGACCCAGTACTTC.